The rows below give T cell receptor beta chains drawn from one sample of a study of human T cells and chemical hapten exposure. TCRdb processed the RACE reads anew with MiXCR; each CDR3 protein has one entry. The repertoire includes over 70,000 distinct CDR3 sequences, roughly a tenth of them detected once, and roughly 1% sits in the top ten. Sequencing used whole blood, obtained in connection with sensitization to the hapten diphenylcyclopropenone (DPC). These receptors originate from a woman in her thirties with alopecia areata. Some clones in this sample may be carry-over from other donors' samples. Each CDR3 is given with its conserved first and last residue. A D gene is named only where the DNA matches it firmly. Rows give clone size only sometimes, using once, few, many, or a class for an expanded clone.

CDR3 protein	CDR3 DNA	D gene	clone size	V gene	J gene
CASIWQSMNTEAFF	TGTGCCAGCATTTGGCAGAGCATGAACACTGAAGCTTTCTTT	NA	few	TRBV2	TRBJ1-1
CASLRDRTYNEQFF	TGTGCCAGTCTACGGGACAGGACCTACAATGAGCAGTTCTTC	TRBD1	NA	TRBV2	TRBJ2-1
CASSPPSGRTYEQYF	TGTGCCAGCAGTCCCCCTAGCGGGAGGACCTACGAGCAGTACTTC	TRBD2	few	TRBV28	TRBJ2-7
CASSSYGNTIYF	TGTGCCAGCAGTTCGTATGGAAACACCATATATTTT	NA	NA	TRBV12-3/TRBV12-4	TRBJ1-3
CSVVMGNQPQHF	TGCAGCGTTGTGATGGGCAATCAGCCCCAGCATTTT	NA	few	TRBV29-1	TRBJ1-5
CATSRDGGTSAEAFF	TGTGCCACCAGCAGAGATGGGGGGACTAGCGCTGAAGCTTTCTTT	NA	NA	TRBV15	TRBJ1-1
CASSYLAGGGTDTQYF	TGTGCCAGTTCCTATCTAGCGGGAGGCGGCACAGATACGCAGTATTTT	TRBD2	few	TRBV19	TRBJ2-3
CSAIAYRTQNFYNEQFF	TGCAGTGCGATCGCTTACAGGACCCAAAACTTCTACAATGAGCAGTTCTTC	NA	many	TRBV20-1	TRBJ2-1
CASSPPDRAYRGEAFF	TGTGCCAGCAGCCCACCAGACAGGGCCTATCGTGGTGAAGCTTTCTTT	TRBD1	few	TRBV5-4	TRBJ1-1
CASSLAEGSYNEQFF	TGTGCCAGCAGCTTAGCGGAGGGCTCCTACAATGAGCAGTTCTTC	NA	many	TRBV7-2	TRBJ2-1
CASSFEQGSYGYTF	TGCGCCAGCAGCTTTGAACAGGGCAGCTATGGCTACACCTTC	NA	many	TRBV5-1	TRBJ1-2
CASSLGGAGSNEQFF	TGTGCCAGCAGCTTAGGAGGAGCGGGAAGCAATGAGCAGTTCTTC	TRBD2	many	TRBV7-2	TRBJ2-1
CASSKGQDGTDTQYF	TGTGCCAGCAGCAAAGGACAGGATGGCACAGATACGCAGTATTTT	TRBD1	many	TRBV7-9	TRBJ2-3
CASSQESSNQPQHF	TGTGCCAGCAGCCAAGAGAGTAGCAATCAGCCCCAGCATTTT	NA	NA	TRBV3-1	TRBJ1-5
CASSLYGDRGAFF	TGTGCCAGCAGTTTATATGGGGACAGAGGAGCTTTCTTT	TRBD1	few	TRBV28	TRBJ1-1
CASSGWTPPVEQYF	TGTGCCAGCAGTGGCTGGACCCCCCCTGTCGAGCAGTACTTC	NA	many	TRBV6-1	TRBJ2-7
CASSLMYEQFF	TGTGCCAGCAGTTTAATGTATGAGCAGTTCTTC	NA	NA	TRBV28	TRBJ2-1
CASSTRQGALNYGYTF	TGTGCCAGCAGCACCCGACAGGGGGCCCTTAACTATGGCTACACCTTC	TRBD1	few	TRBV7-2	TRBJ1-2
CASSRGQERVLTF	TGTGCCAGCTCCCGTGGACAGGAGAGGGTCCTGACTTTC	TRBD1	NA	TRBV18	TRBJ2-6
CSVGRGSTQYF	TGCAGCGTTGGGAGGGGTTCGACCCAGTACTTC	NA	many	TRBV29-1	TRBJ2-5
CAISDGDSGANVLTF	TGTGCCATCAGTGACGGGGACTCTGGGGCCAACGTCCTGACTTTC	NA	NA	TRBV10-3	TRBJ2-6
CASSGQGHTDTQYF	TGTGCCAGCAGTGGACAGGGGCACACAGATACGCAGTATTTT	TRBD1	NA	TRBV6-1	TRBJ2-3
CASSYGPTDTQYF	TGTGCCAGCAGTTACGGACCCACAGATACGCAGTATTTT	NA	many	TRBV6-2/TRBV6-3	TRBJ2-3
CSVVGTGKYNEQFF	TGCAGCGTTGTGGGGACAGGGAAATACAATGAGCAGTTCTTC	TRBD1	few	TRBV29-1	TRBJ2-1
CASSGAGVHGYTF	TGTGCCAGCAGCGGGGCAGGGGTGCATGGCTACACCTTC	NA	few	TRBV5-4	TRBJ1-2
CASSLSTGELSGELFF	TGCGCCAGCAGCTTATCGACAGGGGAATTATCCGGGGAGCTGTTTTTT	TRBD1	few	TRBV5-1	TRBJ2-2
CSARGTGLSNEKLFF	TGCAGTGCTAGAGGCACAGGGCTTTCTAATGAAAAACTGTTTTTT	NA	many	TRBV20-1	TRBJ1-4
CSVVAGGYEQYF	TGCAGCGTTGTAGCGGGAGGGTACGAGCAGTACTTC	TRBD2	NA	TRBV29-1	TRBJ2-7
CASSLERGTGGQPQHF	TGTGCCAGCTCACTAGAAAGAGGGACAGGAGGACAGCCCCAGCATTTT	TRBD1	many	TRBV18	TRBJ1-5
CASTEGGLSYNEQFF	TGTGCCAGTACCGAGGGGGGGCTCTCGTACAATGAGCAGTTCTTC	NA	few	TRBV28	TRBJ2-1
CASVRDSKKDTQYF	TGTGCCAGCGTCAGGGACTCCAAGAAGGATACGCAGTATTTT	NA	many	TRBV12-3/TRBV12-4	TRBJ2-3
CASSLVQGLETQYF	TGTGCCAGCAGCTTAGTACAGGGCCTTGAGACCCAGTACTTC	NA	few	TRBV7-2	TRBJ2-5
CASKQGLEAFF	TGTGCCAGCAAACAGGGCCTTGAAGCTTTCTTT	NA	NA	TRBV28	TRBJ1-1
CASSLSLAHSTDTQYF	TGTGCCAGCAGCCTATCCTTGGCTCATAGCACAGATACGCAGTATTTT	NA	many	TRBV7-9	TRBJ2-3
CASSTTGLGQPQHF	TGTGCCAGCAGCACGACAGGGTTGGGTCAGCCCCAGCATTTT	TRBD1	few	TRBV28	TRBJ1-5